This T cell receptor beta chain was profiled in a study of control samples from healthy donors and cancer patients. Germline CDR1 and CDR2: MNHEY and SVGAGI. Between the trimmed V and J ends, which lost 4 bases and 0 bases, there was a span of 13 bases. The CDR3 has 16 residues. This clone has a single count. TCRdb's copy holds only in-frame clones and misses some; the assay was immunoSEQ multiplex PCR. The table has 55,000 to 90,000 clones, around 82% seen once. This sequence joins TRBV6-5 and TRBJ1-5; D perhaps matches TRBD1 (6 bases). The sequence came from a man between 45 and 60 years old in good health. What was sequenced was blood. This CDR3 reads CASSFGQPNSNQPQHF. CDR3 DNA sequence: TGTGCCAGCAGTTTTGGACAGCCTAATAGCAATCAGCCCCAGCATTTT.